The rows below give T cell receptor beta chains drawn from one sample of a study of cytomegalovirus exposure and HLA in healthy donors. This table comes from immunoSEQ multiplex PCR, and its TCRdb copy is limited to in-frame clones, with some not included. In the table there are approximately 210,000 clones, roughly 85% of which are singletons. Source material: PBMCs. These receptors came from a male donor in good health and CMV-seronegative. Both conserved end residues are part of each CDR3. A D gene is named only where the DNA matches it firmly. Rows give clone size only sometimes, using once, few, many, or a class for an expanded clone.

V gene	D gene	clone size	J gene	CDR3 protein	CDR3 DNA
TRBV10-3	TRBD1	-	TRBJ2-1	CAISDRGGQRFYNEQFF	TGTGCCATCAGCGACAGGGGGGGCCAGCGATTTTACAATGAGCAGTTCTTC
TRBV4-3	-	-	TRBJ2-7	CASSQVAPPSEQYF	TGCGCCAGCAGCCAAGTTGCGCCCCCTAGCGAGCAGTACTTC
TRBV6-1	-	-	TRBJ2-7	CASSPQGYEQYF	TGTGCCAGCAGTCCTCAGGGATACGAGCAGTACTTC
TRBV7-9	-	-	TRBJ2-7	CSSSLAPGVTYEQYF	TGTTCCAGCAGCTTAGCACCGGGGGTGACCTACGAGCAGTACTTC
TRBV7-9	-	-	TRBJ2-7	CSSSTTGYEQYF	TGTTCCAGCAGCACGACAGGATACGAGCAGTACTTC
TRBV27	TRBD1	-	TRBJ2-7	CASGDRGAYEQYF	TGTGCCAGCGGGGACAGGGGGGCCTACGAGCAGTACTTC
TRBV7-9	-	-	TRBJ1-1	CASSPDTYTEAFF	TGTGCCAGCAGCCCCGACACCTACACTGAAGCTTTCTTT
TRBV6-6	TRBD2	-	TRBJ2-7	CASSYPISGVYEQYF	TGTGCCAGCAGTTACCCTATTAGCGGGGTCTACGAGCAGTACTTC
TRBV11-2	-	-	TRBJ2-2	CASSLTGWPGVGELFF	TGTGCCAGCAGCTTAACGGGGTGGCCGGGGGTCGGGGAGCTGTTTTTT
TRBV28	-	-	TRBJ1-2	CANRGEDGYTF	TGTGCCAACCGAGGGGAGGATGGCTACACCTTC
TRBV5-1	TRBD2	few	TRBJ2-3	CASSLGLLAGGVTDTQYF	TGCGCCAGCAGCTTGGGCCTACTAGCGGGGGGTGTCACAGATACGCAGTATTTT
TRBV4-2	-	few	TRBJ2-6	CASSQDGTSGANVLTF	TGTGCCAGCAGCCAAGATGGGACATCTGGGGCCAACGTCCTGACTTTC
TRBV6-1	-	-	TRBJ1-1	CASSSEQGFDEAFF	TGTGCCAGCAGCTCCGAACAGGGATTCGATGAAGCTTTCTTT
TRBV7-8	-	-	TRBJ2-7	CASSRGEGIGEQYF	TGTGCCAGCAGCCGGGGTGAGGGCATCGGCGAGCAGTACTTC
TRBV7-8	TRBD1	-	TRBJ1-2	CASSPGTGGGLAYGYTF	TGTGCCAGCAGCCCGGGGACAGGGGGCGGACTCGCCTATGGCTACACCTTC
TRBV15	TRBD1	few	TRBJ2-2	CATSRAARQGAGELFF	TGTGCCACCAGCAGAGCAGCCCGACAGGGGGCCGGGGAGCTGTTTTTT
TRBV19	TRBD2	few	TRBJ2-1	CASSIPASGSPDEQFF	TGTGCCAGTAGTATCCCGGCTAGCGGGAGTCCTGATGAGCAGTTCTTC
TRBV4-3	-	-	TRBJ2-1	CASSQDEGRKDNEQFF	TGCGCCAGCAGCCAAGACGAGGGCCGAAAGGACAATGAGCAGTTCTTC
TRBV6-5	TRBD1	few	TRBJ1-2	CASSGTDRGDYGYTF	TGTGCCAGCAGTGGAACGGACAGGGGGGACTATGGCTACACCTTC
TRBV19	-	-	TRBJ2-3	CASSRDMGTDTQYF	TGTGCCAGTAGCCGAGACATGGGCACAGATACGCAGTATTTT
TRBV30	-	-	TRBJ1-1	CAWSVLTEAFF	TGTGCCTGGAGTGTCCTCACTGAAGCTTTCTTT
TRBV10-3	-	-	TRBJ2-7	CATTGLPADEQYF	TGTGCCACAACCGGACTACCGGCCGACGAGCAGTACTTC
TRBV19	-	-	TRBJ1-2	CASREQVGAVSGYTF	TGTGCCAGCCGAGAACAGGTTGGGGCGGTGAGTGGCTACACCTTC
TRBV15	TRBD2	-	TRBJ2-1	CATSSGTSQFF	TGTGCCACCAGCAGCGGGACTAGCCAGTTCTTC
TRBV7-3	-	-	TRBJ1-4	CASSLGREKLFF	TGTGCCAGCAGCTTGGGGAGGGAAAAACTGTTTTTT
TRBV9	TRBD1	few	TRBJ2-7	CASSVGQGAYEQYF	TGTGCCAGCAGCGTGGGACAGGGGGCTTACGAGCAGTACTTC
TRBV6-5	-	-	TRBJ1-3	CASSYSGGPGNTIYF	TGTGCCAGCAGTTACTCGGGGGGTCCTGGAAACACCATATATTTT
TRBV7-2	TRBD2	-	TRBJ2-4	CASSDLPGGPKNIQYF	TGTGCCAGCAGCGACCTTCCGGGGGGACCCAAAAACATTCAGTACTTC
TRBV7-2	-	few	TRBJ1-1	CASSLNQGNTEAFF	TGTGCCAGCAGCTTAAATCAGGGGAACACTGAAGCTTTCTTT
TRBV7-9	-	-	TRBJ2-1	CSSSLDFDEQFF	TGTTCCAGCAGCTTAGACTTCGATGAGCAGTTCTTC
TRBV27	TRBD2	-	TRBJ2-5	CASSLVPLAGGQETQYF	TGTGCCAGCAGTTTGGTCCCGCTAGCGGGGGGGCAAGAGACCCAGTACTTC
TRBV14	-	-	TRBJ1-1	CASSRGGTEAFF	TGTGCCAGCAGCCGGGGGGGGACTGAAGCTTTCTTT
TRBV28	-	-	TRBJ2-3	CASTSWGTLGDTQYF	TGTGCCAGCACCTCCTGGGGCACCCTCGGAGATACGCAGTATTTT
TRBV10-3	-	-	TRBJ1-2	CAIQFNYGYTF	TGTGCCATCCAGTTTAACTATGGCTACACCTTC
TRBV19	-	-	TRBJ2-1	CASSVTAQEYNEQFF	TGTGCCAGTAGCGTCACGGCCCAGGAATACAATGAGCAGTTCTTC
TRBV7-9	TRBD2	-	TRBJ2-1	CSSSLPGGGLYNEQFF	TGTTCCAGCAGTTTGCCCGGGGGGGGCCTCTACAATGAGCAGTTCTTC
TRBV27	TRBD2	-	TRBJ2-5	CASSPGLAGRRYQETQYF	TGTGCCAGCAGCCCGGGACTAGCGGGGAGAAGGTACCAAGAGACCCAGTACTTC
TRBV4-2	TRBD2	-	TRBJ2-3	CASSQDRAGGRDTQYF	TGTGCCAGCAGCCAAGATCGTGCGGGGGGGCGGGATACGCAGTATTTT
TRBV28	-	few	TRBJ2-1	CASSIAASYNEQFF	TGTGCCAGCAGTATAGCGGCCTCCTACAATGAGCAGTTCTTC
TRBV7-3	-	-	TRBJ1-1	CASSPDRRNTEAFF	TGTGCCAGCAGCCCTGACAGACGGAACACTGAAGCTTTCTTT
TRBV6-1	TRBD1	-	TRBJ2-3	CASSEVWTGMVSTDTQYF	TGTGCCAGCAGTGAAGTTTGGACAGGGATGGTCTCCACAGATACGCAGTATTTT
TRBV6-4	TRBD1	once	TRBJ1-1	CASSDGDRGRGTEAFF	TGTGCCAGCAGTGACGGGGACAGGGGGCGCGGCACTGAAGCTTTCTTT
TRBV15	-	-	TRBJ1-2	CATSSQGGTQFWRNGYTF	TGTGCCACCAGCAGTCAGGGTGGCACCCAATTTTGGAGAAATGGCTACACCTTC
TRBV19	TRBD1	-	TRBJ2-7	CASSNWTGTEEQYF	TGTGCCAGTAGTAACTGGACAGGGACGGAGGAGCAGTACTTC
TRBV19	TRBD1	-	TRBJ1-5	CASSIWTGDSNQPQHF	TGTGCCAGTAGTATATGGACAGGGGATAGCAATCAGCCCCAGCATTTT